This TCR beta chain was obtained from a study of cytomegalovirus exposure and HLA in healthy donors. General study results and limits: Under in vitro conditions, a few CMV-associated chains were confirmed as specific for CMV antigens.

Concerning this clone itself: Its antigen is unidentified.

PCR amplification relied on 60 Vbeta primers (plus 13 Jbeta primers). Profiled with immunoSEQ multiplex PCR; TCRdb holds only in-frame clones, not every one. The sample holds around 37,000 clones, 82% seen once. This CDR3 has 15 amino acids. Trimming removed 0 bases at V and 7 bases at J, with 15 bases between. From germline, CDR1 is LNHDA and CDR2 SQIVND (reference sequence). The TCR was taken from a woman between 18 and 30 years old in good health and CMV-seropositive. Material for sequencing was PBMCs. J is TRBJ1-1 and V is TRBV19, with D possibly matching TRBD1 (6 bases). For the CDR3, the DNA is TGTGCCAGTAGTATAGATCCGGGACACCGTTATGAAGCTTTCTTT. Encoded protein: CASSIDPGHRYEAFF. The whole variable domain, remainder taken from reference TRBV19 and TRBJ1-1, is DGGITQSPKYLFRKEGQNVTLSCEQNLNHDAMYWYRQDPGQGLRLIYYSQIVNDFQKGDIAEGYSVSREKKESFPLTVTSAQKNPTAFYLCASSIDPGHRYEAFFGQGTRLTVV.